The 8 T cell receptor beta chains below were found in one sample sequenced in a study of blood T cell repertoires in COVID-19. Here immunoSEQ multiplex PCR was the method, and the copy in TCRdb shows in-frame clones only, minus some. Here the sample spans roughly 160,000 clones, around 80% being singletons. Specimen: peripheral blood. These TCRs come from a woman in her 70s who had recovered from COVID-19.

This chain links TRBV2 with TRBJ1-5; 7 positions agree with TRBD1. Germline V gene lookup returns CDR1 SNHLY and CDR2 FYNNEI. V was pared by 7 bases and J by 2 bases, with 5 bases of the junction left unmatched. The CDR3 length is 14 residues. The chain's CDR3 is CASTQGGGNQPQHF. The CDR3 nucleotides are TGTGCCAGCACCCAGGGGGGTGGCAATCAGCCCCAGCATTTT.

The V and J genes are TRBV29-1 and TRBJ1-3; 7 positions match TRBD1. J was trimmed by 3 bases and V by 7 bases; bases with no gene match: 6. The germline gives CDR1 SQVTM, CDR2 ANQGSEA. The CDR3 has 13 amino acids. The CDR3 region has the DNA TGCAGCGCCCCTACAGGGGATGGAAACACCATATATTTT. As protein: CSAPTGDGNTIYF.

This clone appeared a few times. The chain uses TRBV19 and TRBJ1-3; no clear D gene. This CDR3 is 13 amino acids long. Between the trimmed V and J ends, which lost 11 bases and 2 bases, there was a span of 13 bases. Germline-derived CDR1 and CDR2 are LNHDA and SQIVND (reference sequence). CDR3 amino acids: CAARQAAGNTIYF. The CDR3 bases are TGTGCCGCACGCCAGGCTGCTGGAAACACCATATATTTT.

The chain combines TRBV29-1 with TRBJ1-1; D may be TRBD1 (5 bases). This CDR3 region has 12 residues. The V end was cut by 3 bases, the J end by 8 bases, with 13 bases between. Germline V gives CDR1 SQVTM, CDR2 ANQGSEA. As DNA, the CDR3 is TGCAGCGTTGATAGGTCGGCAGGGGAAGCTTTCTTT. It yields the protein CSVDRSAGEAFF.

V gene TRBV7-8 combines with J gene TRBJ1-1, with D hard to call. V gave up 8 bases and J gave up 4 bases, with 14 bases separating them. Germline CDR1 and CDR2: SGHVS and FQNEAQ. The CDR3 spans 13 residues. Here the CDR3 DNA reads TGTGCCAGCCTCGAGGGAGTGCGCACTGAAGCTTTCTTT. Translation: CASLEGVRTEAFF.

This rearrangement joins TRBV18 to TRBJ1-1; maybe TRBD1 (5 bases). The germline V gene encodes CDR1 KGHSH and CDR2 LQKENI. The CDR3 covers 13 residues. Trimming took 6 bases from V and 3 from J, leaving 11 bases between them. The chain's CDR3 is CASSWTGDTEAFF. The CDR3 DNA is TGTGCCAGCTCCTGGACGGGGGACACTGAAGCTTTCTTT. Based on the CDR3 plus reference TRBV18 and TRBJ1-1, the full variable domain is NAGVMQNPRHLVRRRGQEARLRCSPMKGHSHVYWYRQLPEEGLKFMVYLQKENIIDESGMPKERFSAEFPKEGPSILRIQQVVRGDSAAYFCASSWTGDTEAFFGQGTRLTVV.

The genes are TRBV6-6 and TRBJ2-2; 13 bases agree with TRBD2. Trimming cost V 5 bases and J 4 bases; bases outside gene matches: 7. Germline loops: CDR1 MNHNY, CDR2 SVGAGI (reference sequence). CDR3 length equals 17 residues. The CDR3 sequence: CASSQTSGRLVTGELFF. The CDR3 nucleotides read TGTGCCAGCAGTCAGACTAGCGGGAGGTTGGTCACCGGGGAGCTGTTTTTT.

In this sample, this clone turned up once. The chain couples TRBV5-4 to TRBJ1-3; D gene ambiguous. With 0 bases removed from V and 0 bases from J, the gap between germline ends came to 10 bases. CDR1 and CDR2 (germline): SGHNT, YYREEE (reference sequence). The CDR3 is 16 amino acids. DNA for the CDR3: TGTGCCAGCAGCTTGGAGCCCTCCCGCTCTGGAAACACCATATATTTT. Protein product: CASSLEPSRSGNTIYF.